The clone carrying this T cell receptor beta chain was recorded many times. Treatment of any kind had been given to no patient before thyroid surgery. TCRdb redid the clone calls on the PCR reads using MiXCR. This sample carries 90,000 or so clones, approximately 9% of them seen once, and the ten largest clones take 8.8%. The sample is drawn from a study of metastatic and nonmetastatic thyroid tumors. Sequencing was done on a sample of blood. This clonotype originated in a female donor with papillary thyroid cancer or a benign thyroid nodule (not recorded which). Some clones in this sample may be carry-over from other donors' samples.

In DNA, the CDR3 is TGTGCCAGCAGCTCTGGGGACGTAAAGCAGTTCTTC. It specifies CASSSGDVKQFF. The chain is built from TRBV7-3 and TRBJ2-1; D might be TRBD1 or TRBD2, each matching 5 bases. Germline loops: CDR1 SGHTA, CDR2 FQGTGA. Between the trimmed V and J ends, which lost 4 bases and 11 bases, there was a span of 12 bases. The CDR3 sequence is 12 residues long.